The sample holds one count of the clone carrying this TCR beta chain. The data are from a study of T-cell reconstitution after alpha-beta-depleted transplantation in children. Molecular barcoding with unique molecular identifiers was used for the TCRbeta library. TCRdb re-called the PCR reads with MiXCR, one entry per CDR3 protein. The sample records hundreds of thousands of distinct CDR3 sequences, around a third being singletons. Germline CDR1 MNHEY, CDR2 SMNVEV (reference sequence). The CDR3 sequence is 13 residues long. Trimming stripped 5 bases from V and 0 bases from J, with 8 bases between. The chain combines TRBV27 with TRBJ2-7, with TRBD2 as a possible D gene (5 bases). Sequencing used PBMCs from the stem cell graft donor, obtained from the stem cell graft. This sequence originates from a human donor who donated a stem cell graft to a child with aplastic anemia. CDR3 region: CASSPAASYEQYF. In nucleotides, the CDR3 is TGTGCCAGCAGTCCAGCGGCCTCCTACGAGCAGTACTTC.